The 26 T cell receptor beta chains below were found in one sample sequenced in a study of OX40 agonist ivuxolimab in advanced cancers. Sequenced by immunoSEQ multiplex PCR; TCRdb stores in-frame clones only, minus some. The table includes about 54,000 clones, approximately 89% detected once. Here the sequenced sample was CD4+ or CD8+ T cells sorted from blood, taken in a trial of the OX40 agonist ivuxolimab. The source of these receptors is an adult with an advanced solid tumor such as melanoma, head and neck, liver or kidney cancer.

This chain connects TRBV19 to TRBJ2-5, with 14 bases that match TRBD2. The J call may be mistaken, given a closer DNA end match to TRBJ2-7. The CDR3 runs to 15 residues. The germline V gene has CDR1 LNHDA and CDR2 SQIVND (reference sequence). The CDR3 bases are TGTGCCAGTAGCCGGACTAGCGGGGGGTTCTACGAGCAGTACTTC. The encoded protein is CASSRTSGGFYEQYF.

This chain connects TRBV28 to TRBJ1-3; D remains ambiguous. The CDR3 has 13 residues. Germline-derived CDR1 and CDR2 are MDHEN and SYDVKM. The ends were cut back, 5 bases at V and 5 bases at J, with 10 bases in the middle. CDR3 bases: TGTGCCAGCAGTCGCCCGGGCCGAAACACCATATATTTT. Translating it yields CASSRPGRNTIYF.

The V call is TRBV6-6, the J call TRBJ1-5; D gene uncertain. V dropped 2 bases and J dropped 1 base, with 9 bases sitting between them. The germline V gene encodes CDR1 MNHNY and CDR2 SVGAGI (reference sequence). CDR3 length: 15 amino acids. CDR3 DNA: TGTGCCAGCAGTTACGGCACAGCCAGCAATCAGCCCCAGCATTTT. Amino acids: CASSYGTASNQPQHF.

This chain links TRBV9 with TRBJ2-2, with TRBD2 matching 9 bases. CDR1 and CDR2 (germline): SGDLS, YYNGEE. The ends lost 4 bases at V and 0 bases at J; junction bases unmatched: 7. The CDR3 extends over 17 amino acids. The CDR3 DNA follows: TGTGCCAGCAGCCACGAGCGGGAGGTCCCGAACACCGGGGAGCTGTTTTTT. Translating gives CASSHEREVPNTGELFF.

V and J are TRBV10-1 and TRBJ2-7; 13 nucleotides agree with TRBD2. CDR1 and CDR2 from the germline V gene are WNHNN and SYGVQD (reference sequence). Losses at the gene ends were 7 bases for V and 2 bases for J; bases not matched to a gene: 2. This CDR3 has 14 amino acids. CDR3 protein: CASIGTSGAYEQYF. CDR3 DNA: TGCGCCAGCATCGGGACTAGCGGGGCCTACGAGCAGTACTTC.

The chain is built from TRBV15 and TRBJ2-1; tentative D call: TRBD1 (5 bases). The germline CDR1 and CDR2 sequences are LNHNV and YYDKDF (reference sequence). CDR3 length equals 14 residues. V gave up 1 base and J gave up 8 bases, with 12 bases separating them. CDR3 bases: TGTGCCACCAGCAGAGTGCGCAGGGTGGATGAGCAGTTCTTC. Translation gives CATSRVRRVDEQFF.

Remarks on this clone: A read error may account for a junction end that differs from germline. J is TRBJ1-3 and V is TRBV7-7; unclear D gene. Germline CDR1 and CDR2: SSHAT and FNYEAQ (reference sequence). CDR3 length: 15 residues. CDR3 coding DNA: TGTGCTAGCAGCCCCGGCGTGGGTCCCGGAAACACCATATATTTT. The encoded protein is CASSPGVGPGNTIYF.

The sample holds one count of this clone. The chain combines TRBV6-5 with TRBJ1-1; a possible D gene is TRBD1 (6 bases). This CDR3 contains 13 residues. Trimming took off 10 bases at V and 0 bases at J, with 12 bases between the two ends. CDR1 and CDR2 (germline): MNHEY, SVGAGI. This CDR3 is CATSDRLNTEAFF. CDR3 in DNA: TGTGCCACCTCAGACAGGTTGAACACTGAAGCTTTCTTT.

This chain connects TRBV2 to TRBJ2-1, with D unresolved. The CDR3 extends over 15 amino acids. CDR1 is SNHLY and CDR2 is FYNNEI in the germline V gene. V shed 8 bases and J shed 0 bases, with 14 bases lying between them. The CDR3 nucleotides read TGTGCCAGCTCCCGGACGATGAGCTCCTACAATGAGCAGTTCTTC. Amino acid sequence: CASSRTMSSYNEQFF.

The genes are TRBV28 and TRBJ1-5; possible D gene TRBD1, 6 bases. CDR1 is MDHEN, CDR2 SYDVKM, per germline. Trimming left V 6 bases short and J 4 bases short, with 13 bases between. The CDR3 has 14 residues. In DNA form, the CDR3 reads TGTGCCAGCAGCTCCGGGACAAATAATCAGCCCCAGCATTTT. Translated: CASSSGTNNQPQHF.

The rearrangement joins TRBV6-6 to TRBJ2-2; TRBD2 matches at 11 bases. With 0 bases clipped from V and 8 bases from J, the junction kept 5 bases outside the gene matches. The CDR3 contains 16 residues. Germline V gene sequence: CDR1 MNHNY, CDR2 SVGAGI (reference sequence). The CDR3 here is CASSYSIAGGPGELFF. The CDR3 nucleotides read TGTGCCAGCAGTTACTCGATAGCGGGGGGGCCGGGGGAGCTGTTTTTT.

CDR3 sequence: CASSLGRGELFF. CDR3 coding DNA: TGTGCCAGCAGCTTAGGACGGGGAGAGCTGTTTTTT. The gene calls are TRBV11-2 and TRBJ2-2; tentatively, D is TRBD2 (5 bases). Germline V CDR1 and CDR2: SGHAT, FQNNGV. CDR3 length equals 12 residues. V lost 1 base, J lost 11 bases, and 8 bases lay in between.

This chain uses TRBV5-4 with TRBJ1-5; 8 bases fit TRBD1. Looked up from germline, CDR1 is SGHNT and CDR2 is YYREEE (reference sequence). Losses at the gene ends were 4 bases for V and 5 bases for J; bases not matched to a gene: 5. This CDR3 region has 14 residues. CDR3 sequence reads: CASSPSTGDQPQHF. The CDR3 DNA is TGTGCCAGCAGCCCCTCGACAGGGGATCAGCCCCAGCATTTT.

The chain couples TRBV4-1 to TRBJ2-5; no clear D gene. This CDR3 is 13 amino acids long. Trimming cost V 1 base and J 5 bases, with 8 bases left between them. Germline CDR1 is MGHRA and CDR2 is YSYEKL. The CDR3 reads CASSQVEAETQYF. DNA for the CDR3: TGCGCCAGCAGCCAAGTCGAGGCGGAGACCCAGTACTTC.

V usage is TRBV11-3 and J usage is TRBJ2-1, with TRBD1 matching 10 bases. The V gene's germline CDR1 is SGHNT and CDR2 YENEEA. The CDR3 sequence is 15 residues long. Unmatched junction bases numbered 8, after V lost 4 bases and J lost 8 bases. CDR3 DNA sequence: TGTGCCAGCAGCTCCCGAGGACAGGGGGGGCATGAGCAGTTCTTC. Its translation is CASSSRGQGGHEQFF.

CDR3 residues: CSGTFRDRGPYTPDEQYF. CDR3 DNA: TGCAGCGGTACCTTCCGGGACAGGGGACCTTATACCCCCGACGAGCAGTACTTC. The chain recombines TRBV29-1 with TRBJ2-7; 10 nucleotides align to TRBD1. CDR3 length equals 18 residues. The V and J ends lost 7 bases and 5 bases, in that order; junction bases with no gene match: 23. Germline assignment: CDR1 SQVTM and CDR2 ANQGSEA.

This clone was recorded once. V is TRBV10-3 and J is TRBJ1-3, with unresolved D. The CDR3 consists of 15 residues. Per the germline V gene, CDR1 is ENHRY and CDR2 is SYGVKD. The ends were cut back, 6 bases at V and 0 bases at J, with 12 bases in the middle. Here the CDR3 DNA reads TGTGCCATCAGCCCCGGAGGAACCTCTGGAAACACCATATATTTT. It is translated as CAISPGGTSGNTIYF.

In nucleotides, the CDR3 is TGTGCCAGCAGCTTTCCGACTAGTTGGAACGAGCAGTACTTC. Translation: CASSFPTSWNEQYF. The gene calls are TRBV5-5 and TRBJ2-7; perhaps TRBD2 as D (6 bases). Germline CDR1 SGHKS, CDR2 YYEKEE (reference sequence). The germline V and J ends were trimmed by 2 bases and 5 bases, with 14 bases remaining between them. The CDR3 length is 14 residues. Full variable domain (rest looked up from reference TRBV5-5 and TRBJ2-7): DAGVTQSPTHLIKTRGQQVTLRCSPISGHKSVSWYQQVLGQGPQFIFQYYEKEERGRGNFPDRFSARQFPNYSSELNVNALLLGDSALYLCASSFPTSWNEQYFGPGTRLTVT.

This chain connects TRBV21-1 to TRBJ1-1; no check of the table's D call, TRBD1, against the DNA was made. TRBV21-1 is tagged as a pseudogene. The CDR3 sequence is 14 residues long. CDR3 sequence reads: CASSISTGNTEAFF. Here the CDR3 DNA reads TGTGCCAGCAGCATATCGACAGGGAACACTGAAGCTTTCTTT.

The chain links TRBV28 to TRBJ2-7; the D call may be TRBD1 or TRBD2 (5 bases each). CDR3 size: 13 residues. Trimming took 6 bases from V and 3 from J, leaving 12 bases between them. Germline CDR1 and CDR2: MDHEN and SYDVKM. The CDR3 nucleotides are TGTGCCAGCAGCCCCCAGGGAGACTACGAGCAGTACTTC. It yields the protein CASSPQGDYEQYF.

The genes are TRBV7-9 and TRBJ2-2, with 7 bases that match TRBD2. CDR3 length: 15 residues. Unmatched junction bases numbered 5, after V lost 5 bases and J lost 2 bases. The germline gives CDR1 SEHNR, CDR2 FQNEAQ (reference sequence). The CDR3 sequence is CASSPSGINTGELFF. CDR3 in DNA: TGTGCCAGCAGCCCGAGCGGGATAAACACCGGGGAGCTGTTTTTT.

V gene TRBV2 combines with J gene TRBJ2-7; 9 positions match TRBD1. V shed 5 bases and J 11 bases; nucleotides not matched to a gene: 10. This CDR3 is 13 amino acids long. Germline loops: CDR1 SNHLY, CDR2 FYNNEI. The CDR3 nucleotides read TGTGCCAGCAGTTTACTTATAGGGGACAGGGAGTACTTC. Residues: CASSLLIGDREYF.

V gene TRBV21-1 combines with J gene TRBJ2-1; the table calls TRBD2, which could not be checked here. TRBV21-1 corresponds to a pseudogene. The CDR3 length is 14 residues. CDR3 in DNA: TGTGCCAGCCTGTTGTCCTTCTCCTACAATGAGCAGTTCTTC. Encoded protein: CASLLSFSYNEQFF.

CDR3 residues: CASSSRWGADTQYF. The DNA for the CDR3 is TGTGCCAGCAGCTCTCGTTGGGGGGCAGATACGCAGTATTTT. V and J are TRBV7-2 and TRBJ2-3; maybe TRBD2 (6 bases). CDR3 length equals 14 residues. V dropped 4 bases and J dropped 4 bases, with 12 bases sitting between them. Germline V CDR1 and CDR2: SGHTA, FQGNSA.

The chain joins TRBV6-6 to TRBJ1-2; possibly TRBD1 for D (5 bases). Trimming shortened V by 5 bases and J by 8 bases, and 12 bases separated the two germline ends. Germline V gene sequence: CDR1 MNHNY, CDR2 SVGAGI (reference sequence). The CDR3 extends over 12 amino acids. CDR3 loop: CASSATGSGYTF. The CDR3 DNA reads as TGTGCCAGCAGTGCTACAGGTAGCGGCTACACCTTC.

This rearrangement joins TRBV18 to TRBJ1-1, with 7 bases matching TRBD1. Germline-derived CDR1 and CDR2 are KGHSH and LQKENI. The trim removed 6 bases at V and 3 bases at J, leaving 7 bases unmatched. The CDR3 loop spans 14 amino acids. This CDR3 is CASSFRGGYTEAFF. CDR3 bases: TGTGCCAGCTCCTTCAGGGGGGGATACACTGAAGCTTTCTTT.